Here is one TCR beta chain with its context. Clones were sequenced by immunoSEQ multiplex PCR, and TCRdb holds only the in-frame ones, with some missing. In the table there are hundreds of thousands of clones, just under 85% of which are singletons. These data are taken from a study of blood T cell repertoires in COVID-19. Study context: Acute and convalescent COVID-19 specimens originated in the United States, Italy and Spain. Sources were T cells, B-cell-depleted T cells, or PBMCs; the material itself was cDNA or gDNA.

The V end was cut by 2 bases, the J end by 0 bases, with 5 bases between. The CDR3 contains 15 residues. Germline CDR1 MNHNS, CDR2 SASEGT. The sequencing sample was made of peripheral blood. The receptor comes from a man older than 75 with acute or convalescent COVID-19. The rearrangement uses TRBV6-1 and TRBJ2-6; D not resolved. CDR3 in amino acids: CASSEMSSGANVLTF. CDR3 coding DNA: TGTGCCAGCAGTGAAATGAGCTCTGGGGCCAACGTCCTGACTTTC.